The clone carrying this T cell receptor (beta chain) was found a few times. What it binds is not known. This sample is part of a study of T cell repertoires in cytomegalovirus infection. About the research overall: A matching HLA type, together with CMV infection, was signaled by public TCR beta signatures. Study conclusions and caveats: The ex vivo response was dominated by HLA-C-restricted CMV-specific TCR beta clonotypes. Cumulative frequency of public TCR beta families picked out carriers of CMV plus the relevant HLA.

One entry per CDR3 protein results from TCRdb running MiXCR on the reads. Among 150,000 to 200,000 distinct CDR3 sequences listed, over 13% were seen once. The CDR3 is made up of 15 amino acids. The germline gives CDR1 LGHDT, CDR2 YNNKEL (reference sequence). V gave up 4 bases and J gave up 5 bases, with 17 bases separating them. This sequence joins TRBV3-1 and TRBJ1-1; D is unclear. Sequenced material: PBMCs. The TCR sequence derives from a human donor in good health (CMV status not recorded). Some clones in this sample may be carry-over from other donors' samples. The CDR3 sequence: CASSPSRVGITEAFF. As DNA, the CDR3 is TGTGCCAGCAGCCCATCGCGGGTGGGGATTACTGAAGCTTTCTTT.